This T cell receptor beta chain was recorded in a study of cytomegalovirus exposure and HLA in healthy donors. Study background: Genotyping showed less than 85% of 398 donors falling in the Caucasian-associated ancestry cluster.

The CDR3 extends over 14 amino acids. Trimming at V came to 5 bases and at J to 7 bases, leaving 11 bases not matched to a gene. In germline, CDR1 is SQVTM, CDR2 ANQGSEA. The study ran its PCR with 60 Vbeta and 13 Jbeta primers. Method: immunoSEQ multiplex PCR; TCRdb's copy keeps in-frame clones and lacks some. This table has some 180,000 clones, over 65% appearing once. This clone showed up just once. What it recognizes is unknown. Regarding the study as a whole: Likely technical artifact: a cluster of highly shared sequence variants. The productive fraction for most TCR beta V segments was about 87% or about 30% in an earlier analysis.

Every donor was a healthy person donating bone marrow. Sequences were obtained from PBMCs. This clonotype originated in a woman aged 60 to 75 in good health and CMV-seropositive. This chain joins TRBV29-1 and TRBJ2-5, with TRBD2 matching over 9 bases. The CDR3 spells CSVKTSGPHGTQYF. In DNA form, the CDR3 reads TGCAGCGTTAAAACTAGCGGGCCTCACGGGACCCAGTACTTC.